This TCR beta chain emerged from a study of blood T cell repertoires in COVID-19. Study overall: There were acute and convalescent COVID-19 samples, and they came from the United States, Italy and Spain. The analysed material was cDNA or gDNA that came from T cells, B-cell-depleted T cells, or PBMCs.

In the source study's methods: It was from reference gene primer amplification that nucleated cell counts were estimated. TCRdb keeps only in-frame clones here, not all; method: immunoSEQ multiplex PCR. That table gives V, J and clone size, and the DNA gave D and trimming. Of approximately 90,000 clones listed, 80% are singletons. The sequencing input was peripheral blood. This receptor was obtained from a woman aged 80 or over with acute or convalescent COVID-19.

DNA for the CDR3: TGTGCCAGTAGTATTCGGGGGAGTGGGGCCAACGTCCTGACTTTC. The encoded protein is CASSIRGSGANVLTF. The V gene is TRBV19, the J gene TRBJ2-6, with a tentative D call TRBD2 (6 bases). V lost 3 bases to trimming and J lost 3 bases, with 9 bases between them. The CDR3 sequence is 15 residues long. Germline CDR1 and CDR2: LNHDA and SQIVND (reference sequence).